This section outlines one TCR beta chain sequence together with its context. The data were obtained in a study of blood T cell repertoires in COVID-19. Study information: Researchers got acute and convalescent COVID-19 samples from the United States, Italy and Spain. Nucleic acid was either cDNA or gDNA, and it came from T cells, B-cell-depleted T cells, or PBMCs.

The CDR3 has 17 residues. J lost 5 bases, V lost 4 bases, and 12 bases had no gene match. Germline-derived CDR1 and CDR2 are SGHKS and YYEKEE (reference sequence). TCRdb's copy holds only in-frame clones and misses some; the assay was immunoSEQ multiplex PCR. The sample holds about 190,000 clones; around 91% are singletons and the top ten take 0.62%. This TCR came from a man aged 50-60 years with acute or convalescent COVID-19. Sequenced input: peripheral blood. The rearrangement uses TRBV5-5 and TRBJ1-5; TRBD1 aligns across 10 bases. This chain's CDR3 is CASSPRWGQGIYQPQHF. The CDR3 bases are TGTGCCAGCAGCCCTAGGTGGGGACAGGGGATCTATCAGCCCCAGCATTTT.